The table lists the clone carrying this T cell receptor (beta chain) with a few counts. Use of 60 Vbeta and 13 Jbeta primers characterized the PCR. As processed by the authors: The count from a later analysis was about 80 million unique TCR beta chains, some 10 million of them shared. Profiling relied on immunoSEQ multiplex PCR, and the TCRdb table lists in-frame clones only, not all of them. The V and J calls and clone size come from that table; D and trimming were worked out from the DNA. The data contain 150,000 to 200,000 clones, over 75% of them singletons. Per germline, CDR1 LNHNV and CDR2 YYDKDF (reference sequence). The CDR3 has 14 residues. V was cut by 0 bases and J by 5 bases, with 10 bases left in between. These data originate in a study of cytomegalovirus exposure and HLA in healthy donors.

Sequencing used PBMCs. The V gene is TRBV15, the J gene TRBJ2-5; D is possibly TRBD2 (7 bases). The sequence was collected from a woman under 40 in good health and CMV-seronegative. CDR3 DNA: TGTGCCACCAGCAGAGAGGGGGGGCGGGAGACCCAGTACTTC. This gives the protein CATSREGGRETQYF.